A selection of T cell receptor beta chains follows, all from one sample in a study of blood T cell repertoires in COVID-19. Libraries were prepared by immunoSEQ multiplex PCR; TCRdb keeps only in-frame clonotypes and omits some of them. The sample yields 200,000 to 250,000 clones, about 80% seen once. The specimen was peripheral blood. Receptors were obtained from a woman aged 45-60 years with acute or convalescent COVID-19. Both conserved end residues are part of each CDR3. The D gene is left open where the match is weak. Clone size, where shown, is once, few, many, or a class for clones that have expanded.

abundance	d_gene	v_gene	len	j_gene	CDR3aa	CDR3nt
once	NA	TRBV28	15	TRBJ2-1	CASKTDSELGNEQFF	TGTGCCAGCAAAACCGACAGCGAACTCGGGAATGAGCAGTTCTTC
NA	NA	TRBV28	18	TRBJ1-3	CASSLPLGGKSSGNTIYF	TGTGCCAGCAGTTTACCTCTGGGGGGTAAGAGCTCTGGAAACACCATATATTTT
NA	TRBD1	TRBV23-1	13	TRBJ1-5	CASLAGGSQPQHF	TGCGCCAGCCTTGCAGGGGGGTCTCAGCCCCAGCATTTT
NA	NA	TRBV18	14	TRBJ2-7	CASSPPVGVHEQYF	TGTGCCAGCTCACCACCGGTAGGGGTTCACGAGCAGTACTTC
NA	TRBD1	TRBV19	15	TRBJ1-6	CASSEGASYNSPLHF	TGTGCCAGTAGTGAGGGGGCCTCCTATAATTCACCCCTCCACTTT
NA	TRBD2	TRBV19	15	TRBJ2-2	CASSPRGGDTGELFF	TGTGCCAGTAGTCCCCGGGGGGGGGACACCGGGGAGCTGTTTTTT
NA	TRBD1	TRBV7-2	14	TRBJ2-5	CASSSGTGLETQYF	TGTGCCAGCAGCTCCGGGACAGGGTTGGAGACCCAGTACTTC
few	TRBD2	TRBV29-1	14	TRBJ2-1	CSAASTSGGGEQFF	TGCAGCGCAGCATCGACTAGCGGGGGAGGTGAGCAGTTCTTC
NA	TRBD1	TRBV3-1/TRBV3-2	14	TRBJ2-7	CASSQGHTGGAQYF	TGTGCCAGCAGCCAAGGGCATACAGGGGGCGCGCAGTACTTC
NA	NA	TRBV2	15	TRBJ1-2	CASSPSPARIDGYTF	TGTGCCAGCAGTCCCTCCCCGGCCAGGATAGATGGCTACACCTTC
once	NA	TRBV19	15	TRBJ1-4	CASSPRDGRGEKLFF	TGTGCCAGTAGTCCTCGGGACGGCAGGGGAGAAAAACTGTTTTTT
NA	NA	TRBV29-1	14	TRBJ1-5	CSVGVTDPNQPQHF	TGCAGCGTTGGAGTGACAGACCCCAATCAGCCCCAGCATTTT